Listed here is a single TCR beta chain. V trimming: 4 bases; J trimming: 8 bases; junction bases outside the gene matches: 12. CDR1 SGHNT and CDR2 YYREEE come from the germline V gene (reference sequence). The CDR3 has 15 residues. Measured with immunoSEQ multiplex PCR; TCRdb has only the in-frame clones, and not every one. The table has about 270,000 clones, approximately 86% seen once. The data derive from a study of blood T cell repertoires in COVID-19. As for the study in general: Sample material is recorded as cDNA or gDNA derived from T cells, B-cell-depleted T cells, or PBMCs.

The V gene is TRBV5-4, the J gene TRBJ1-2; 9 bases fit TRBD1. This receptor was taken from a man aged 40-49 years who had recovered from COVID-19. Material for sequencing was peripheral blood. This CDR3 is CASSHRDRDSGGYTF. CDR3 DNA: TGTGCCAGCAGCCACCGGGACAGGGACTCGGGCGGCTACACCTTC.